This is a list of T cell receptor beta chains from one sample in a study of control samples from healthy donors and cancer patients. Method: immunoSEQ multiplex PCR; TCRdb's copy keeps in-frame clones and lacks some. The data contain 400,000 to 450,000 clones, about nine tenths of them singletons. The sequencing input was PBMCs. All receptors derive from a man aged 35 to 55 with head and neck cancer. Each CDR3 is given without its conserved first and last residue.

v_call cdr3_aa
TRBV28 ASSSSRDSYEQY
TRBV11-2 ASSPLYAVYEQY
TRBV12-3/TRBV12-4 ASSLTDTQY
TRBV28 ASNRLVNYEQY
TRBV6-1 ASSEGGPGNTIY
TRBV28 ASETQGARSSYT
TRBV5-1 ASSLDPGQNSPLH
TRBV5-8 ASSLEAAIHQY
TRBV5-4 ASSFRQVNYNEQF
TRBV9 ASSPAGGNNEKLF
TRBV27 ASSFSGGLGYEQY
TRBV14 ASSQAALRSYT
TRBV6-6 ATRPMGNQPQH
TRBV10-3 AISRQESSYNSPLH
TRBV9 ASSVGASGETQY
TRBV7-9 ASSLVTLGTRSTYEQY
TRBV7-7 ASSLAAGGPADTQY
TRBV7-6 ASSLGRAKDEQY
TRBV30 AWSVWESQPQH
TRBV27 ASSLRGREAF
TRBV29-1 SVSGTSGWGPPYNEQF
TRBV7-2 ASSLGQSGANVLT
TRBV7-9 ASSLAPNYEQY
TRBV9 ASSARTGSSTDTQY
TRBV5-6 ASSSPGLAGSSSYNEQF
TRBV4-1 ASSQVGQGIDEQY
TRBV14 ASSSNRVGYT
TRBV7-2 ASSLQLGQGSGNTIY
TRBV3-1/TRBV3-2 ASSQSGAGGYSPLH
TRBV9 ASSVDYRGAGLRGYT
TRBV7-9 ASSLVQGNTEAF
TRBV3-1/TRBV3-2 ASSSDRALDTQY
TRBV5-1 ASSLEVQVNSPLH
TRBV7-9 ASRGGPGNTEAF
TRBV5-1 ASSPRLAGGPSAKNIQY
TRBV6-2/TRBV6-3 ASSHGGASSQPQH
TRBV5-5 ASISREDGYT